This T cell receptor beta chain originates from a study of CD8+ T cells in alopecia areata. From alopecia areata patients, lesional scalp punch biopsies and peripheral blood were collected. Extracted RNA was reverse transcribed into cDNA, the sequencing template. The table came from immunoSEQ multiplex PCR; TCRdb's copy has only in-frame clones and leaves some out. Among roughly 15,000 clones listed, 45% to 65% were seen once. The receptor comes from a human donor with alopecia areata. Sequencing used skin.

The CDR3 is CASNWTSGMNEQFF. The CDR3 DNA reads TGTGCCAGCAATTGGACTAGCGGGATGAATGAGCAGTTCTTC. The chain links TRBV27 to TRBJ2-1; TRBD2 matches 12 bases. The CDR3 consists of 14 residues. J gave up 7 bases and V 7 bases, and 5 bases lay outside the gene matches. Germline CDR1 reads MNHEY; CDR2 reads SMNVEV (reference sequence).